This TCR beta chain was recovered during a study of Ad26.COV2.S vaccination and SARS-CoV-2 variants (dated by TCRdb to the early 2020s). In the study overall: Vaccine-arm donors were drawn from COV1001, a multicentre, randomized, double-blind, placebo-controlled phase I-IIa trial of Ad26.COV2.S in healthy adults. Trial participants were randomized into five groups of five: low-dose or high-dose Ad26.COV2.S given once or twice, or placebo on both occasions. A total of 32 samples were included in the TCR-sequenced set, comprising around 19 Ad26.COV2.S vaccine recipients, 5 placebo recipients and 8 SARS-CoV-2 convalescent individuals. TCRbeta repertoire sequencing served as the tool for gauging how specific and how broad the SARS-CoV-2-reactive T cell receptors were following Ad26.COV2.S vaccination. Blinding of investigators to trial group allocation was maintained during experiments and outcome assessment. Dosing of Ad26.COV2.S was intramuscular, at either 5x10^10 or 1x10^11 viral particles, delivered as one shot or as two shots spaced 56 days apart.

Taken with the paper, the label for treatment or condition translates to: over 15 received Ad26.COV2.S at low or high dose, single or two shots; 5 received placebo; per-sample allocation not given. For vaccine and placebo recipients, repertoires were sequenced using samples collected on day 63 after the first injection. In Cohort 1b, around 25 adults aged 18-55 years were enrolled at a single site in Boston, USA, between 29 July and 7 August 2020. Ad26.COV2.S was a replication-incompetent adenovirus type 26 vector that expressed a prefusion-stabilized SARS-CoV-2 spike protein derived from the original Wuhan strain. Turning to this clone: Its antigen remains unidentified. No base quality information exists; no much larger clone differs at one position.

The CDR3 runs 15 residues from the cysteine to the phenylalanine. Only the CDR3 DNA stays, 45 bases, in frame from base 1. Deletion took 5 bases off V and 0 bases off J, with a span of 10 bases between the germline ends. The germline V gene (reference sequence) supplies CDR1 LGHDT and CDR2 YNNKEL. Results the study describes overall, beyond this receptor: Non-spike TCR breadth was comparable between vaccine and placebo recipients, consistent with the vaccine containing only spike. It was noted by the authors that total T cell responses may have been underestimated by the TCR breadth and depth analyses. The study was not powered to compare responses between vaccine doses or regimens. Higher spike-specific TCR breadth was observed in Ad26.COV2.S recipients than in placebo recipients (P = 0.0014). After vaccination, substantial breadth of spike-specific CD8+ and CD4+ T cell responses was reported.

The immunoSEQ Assay was the method used to sequence TCRbeta CDR3 regions. After extraction, genomic DNA underwent amplification by bias-controlled multiplex PCR, followed by high-throughput sequencing. In the authors' own workflow: To quantify the absolute abundance of every unique TCRbeta CDR3 region, sequences were collapsed and filtered. Usable DNA was measured by amplifying reference genes present in all nucleated cells, and TCRbeta template counts were normalized to that usable DNA to estimate T cell fraction. Repertoire TCRs were annotated as SARS-CoV-2-specific when V gene, CDR3 amino acid sequence and J gene were exactly matched to a known reactive TCR set. The reference SARS-CoV-2 TCR set was obtained from MIRA and was filtered for enrichment in COVID-19-positive ImmuneCODE repertoires, whereby public or cross-reactive TCRs were removed. Based on the MIRA antigens, annotated TCRs were further analysed at the level of specific ORF or position within ORF. Breadth was defined as the number of annotated unique rearrangements divided by the total number of unique productive rearrangements, and depth was defined as the summed frequency of the annotated unique rearrangements. Group comparisons of TCR breadth used two-sided Wilcoxon rank-sum tests. In TCRdb, the immuneACCESS table is reduced to in-frame sequences with V and J assigned. These tables do not hold every clone; where another copy was compared, an unresolved V gene accounts for under half, and the others remain unexplained. V, J and clone size are taken as reported in that table, and D and trimming were inferred from the DNA itself. This sample holds approximately 300,000 clones; around 81% were observed only once. 2.1% of the sample is in the top ten clones.

This sequence uses TRBV3-1 (or the pseudogene TRBV3-2) and TRBJ2-2, with a weak D call of TRBD2 (7 bases match). This TCR derives from a person aged 18 to 59 who received the Ad26.COV2.S COVID-19 vaccine or a placebo. The source was peripheral blood, collected in a trial of Ad26.COV2.S vaccine versus placebo. The DNA sequence is as follows: TGTGCCAGCAGCAGGGGGGGCTCGAACACCGGGGAGCTGTTTTTT. Its protein reads: CASSRGGSNTGELFF.